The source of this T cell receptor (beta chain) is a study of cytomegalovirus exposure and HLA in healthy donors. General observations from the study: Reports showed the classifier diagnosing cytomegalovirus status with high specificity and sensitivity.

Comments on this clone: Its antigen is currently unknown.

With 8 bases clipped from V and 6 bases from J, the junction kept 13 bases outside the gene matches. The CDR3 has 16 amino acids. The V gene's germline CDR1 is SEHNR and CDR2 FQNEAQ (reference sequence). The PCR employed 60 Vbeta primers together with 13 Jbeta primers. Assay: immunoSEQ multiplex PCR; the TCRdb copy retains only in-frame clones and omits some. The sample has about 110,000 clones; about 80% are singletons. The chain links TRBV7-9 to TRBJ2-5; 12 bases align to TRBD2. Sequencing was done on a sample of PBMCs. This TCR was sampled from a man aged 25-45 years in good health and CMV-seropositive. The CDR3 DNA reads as TGTGCCAGCGGAGAGAGACTAGCGGGGGTCATACAGACCCAGTACTTC. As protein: CASGERLAGVIQTQYF.